The entry below describes one T cell receptor (beta chain). The antigen is undetermined. This sample is drawn from a study of OX40 agonist ivuxolimab in advanced cancers. Study conclusions and caveats: There was clonal expansion of CD4+ and CD8+ blood T cells by week 6 at 0.1 to 3.0 mg/kg.

V was shortened by 6 bases and J by 7 bases, with 16 bases between the two germline ends. Germline values: CDR1 MNHEY, CDR2 SVGAGI. This CDR3 region has 15 residues. Generated by immunoSEQ multiplex PCR, the TCRdb table keeps only in-frame clones and is missing some. This sample has tens of thousands of clones; around 85% occur once, and the top ten carry less than 2%. The starting material was CD4+ or CD8+ T cells sorted from blood, obtained in a trial of the OX40 agonist ivuxolimab. The clonotype originates from an adult with an advanced solid tumor such as melanoma, head and neck, liver or kidney cancer. The chain employs TRBV6-5 and TRBJ1-6, with TRBD1 as a possible D gene (6 bases). The CDR3: CASSRTVRGNSPLHF. The CDR3 DNA sequence: TGTGCCAGCAGCCGGACAGTTCGAGGGAATTCACCCCTCCACTTT.